A selection of T cell receptor beta chains follows, all from one sample in a study of beta chain features in type 1 diabetes. The method was immunoSEQ multiplex PCR; TCRdb's version includes in-frame clones alone and lacks a portion of them. This table holds about 240,000 clones, approximately 15% found once. Sequenced sample: naive CD4+ T cells from blood. Receptors originate from a young man with type 1 diabetes. CDR3s include the opening cysteine and the closing phenylalanine or tryptophan. D genes are given only for firm matches. For some rows the clone size is stated as once, few or many, or as a class when expanded; others skip it.

TRBJ2-2 | TRBV4-1 | 15 | few | - | CASSQGQANTGELFF | TGCGCCAGCAGCCAAGGACAAGCGAACACCGGGGAGCTGTTTTTT
TRBJ2-7 | TRBV19 | 15 | few | - | CASSGGTVSSYEQYF | TGTGCCAGTAGTGGGGGGACGGTGAGCTCCTACGAGCAGTACTTC
TRBJ2-5 | TRBV7-6 | 15 | few | TRBD2 | CASSPLAGGPETQYF | TGTGCCAGCAGTCCTCTAGCGGGAGGGCCTGAGACCCAGTACTTC
TRBJ2-1 | TRBV7-6 | 16 | - | TRBD1 | CASSLIEQGSGNEQFF | TGTGCCAGCAGCTTGATCGAACAGGGGTCTGGCAATGAGCAGTTCTTC
TRBJ2-5 | TRBV9 | 11 | - | TRBD2 | CASSGSGGQYF | TGTGCCAGCAGCGGCAGCGGGGGCCAGTACTTC
TRBJ1-6 | TRBV19 | 13 | few | - | CASTGVPSSPLHF | TGTGCCAGTACAGGGGTCCCTAGTTCACCCCTCCACTTT
TRBJ2-1 | TRBV7-9 | 12 | - | - | CASSSPTREQFF | TGTGCCAGCAGCTCCCCAACCCGGGAGCAGTTCTTC
TRBJ1-5 | TRBV18 | 15 | - | - | CASSPGQLAPQPQHF | TGTGCCAGCTCACCCGGACAGCTTGCGCCACAGCCCCAGCATTTT
TRBJ1-5 | TRBV19 | 15 | few | TRBD1 | CASSTTGGGGQPQHF | TGTGCCAGTAGTACCACAGGGGGCGGGGGTCAGCCCCAGCATTTT
TRBJ2-7 | TRBV2 | 12 | - | - | CASRPDSYEQYF | TGTGCCAGCAGGCCGGACAGCTACGAGCAGTACTTC
TRBJ1-2 | TRBV7-9 | 13 | - | TRBD1 | CASSSGQGGGYTF | TGTGCCAGCAGCTCGGGACAGGGAGGTGGCTACACCTTC
TRBJ2-7 | TRBV5-8 | 15 | - | TRBD1 | CASRRSGTAPYEQYF | TGTGCCAGCAGGAGATCCGGGACAGCTCCCTACGAGCAGTACTTC
TRBJ2-2 | TRBV27 | 15 | - | TRBD2 | CVAPVAGSNTGELFF | TGTGTAGCACCAGTAGCGGGCTCGAACACCGGGGAGCTGTTTTTT
TRBJ2-1 | TRBV5-4 | 15 | few | TRBD2 | CASSLRLAGRNEQFF | TGTGCCAGCAGCTTGCGGCTAGCGGGAAGGAATGAGCAGTTCTTC
TRBJ1-4 | TRBV14 | 17 | - | - | CASSQGRRAAANEKLFF | TGTGCCAGCAGCCAAGGAAGGAGGGCAGCCGCTAATGAAAAACTGTTTTTT
TRBJ2-1 | TRBV7-9 | 14 | few | - | CASSLLKGVNEQFF | TGTGCCAGCAGCTTATTAAAGGGGGTCAATGAGCAGTTCTTC
TRBJ2-3 | TRBV4-1 | 12 | - | - | CASSQDTDTQYF | TGCGCCAGCAGCCAGGACACGGATACGCAGTATTTT
TRBJ2-3 | TRBV5-4 | 18 | few | - | CASSFGGRLTLGTDTQYF | TGTGCCAGCAGCTTCGGGGGGCGTTTGACCTTGGGCACAGATACGCAGTATTTT
TRBJ1-2 | TRBV15 | 13 | few | - | CATSREGPGWVTF | TGTGCCACCAGCAGAGAGGGGCCAGGGTGGGTCACCTTC
TRBJ2-3 | TRBV29-1 | 15 | - | - | CSVEIGAHLVDTQYF | TGCAGCGTTGAGATTGGAGCCCACCTCGTTGATACGCAGTATTTT
TRBJ2-2 | TRBV4-2 | 15 | - | - | CASSQAQRGTGELFF | TGTGCCAGCAGCCAAGCCCAGCGTGGCACCGGGGAGCTGTTTTTT
TRBJ1-1 | TRBV7-2 | 13 | - | - | CASSLQENTEAFF | TGTGCCAGCAGCTTACAGGAGAACACTGAAGCTTTCTTT
TRBJ2-5 | TRBV5-1 | 13 | few | - | CASSLAGGETQYF | TGCGCCAGCAGCTTGGCCGGGGGAGAGACCCAGTACTTC
TRBJ1-2 | TRBV18 | 13 | - | - | CASSSQGWDGYTF | TGTGCCAGCTCGTCCCAGGGCTGGGATGGCTACACCTTC
TRBJ2-5 | TRBV7-9 | 14 | few | TRBD1 | CASSRTGVGETQYF | TGTGCCAGCAGCAGAACAGGGGTTGGGGAGACCCAGTACTTC
TRBJ2-1 | TRBV7-9 | 18 | - | TRBD2 | CASSLGLRGLAANNEQFF | TGTGCCAGCAGCTTAGGGTTAAGGGGACTAGCAGCAAACAATGAGCAGTTCTTC
TRBJ1-1 | TRBV2 | 14 | few | TRBD1 | CASRDRVANTEAFF | TGTGCCAGCAGGGACAGGGTAGCGAACACTGAAGCTTTCTTT
TRBJ1-1 | TRBV6-6 | 15 | few | TRBD1 | CASKGPGGELTEAFF | TGTGCCAGCAAGGGGCCAGGGGGCGAACTCACTGAAGCTTTCTTT
TRBJ2-2 | TRBV5-6 | 14 | few | - | CASQPISNRRELFF | TGTGCCAGCCAACCCATTAGCAACCGGAGGGAGCTGTTTTTT
TRBJ1-1 | TRBV5-1 | 13 | few | - | CASSREFGTEAFF | TGCGCCAGCAGTAGAGAGTTTGGCACTGAAGCTTTCTTT
TRBJ2-7 | TRBV10-3 | 12 | few | - | CAISGSAYEQYF | TGTGCCATCAGCGGGAGCGCCTACGAGCAGTACTTC
TRBJ1-2 | TRBV28 | 13 | - | TRBD1 | CASSPGQVHGYTF | TGTGCCAGCAGTCCTGGACAGGTCCATGGCTACACCTTC
TRBJ2-2 | TRBV20-1 | 11 | few | - | CSVIDGVELFF | TGCAGTGTTATCGACGGGGTGGAGCTGTTTTTT
TRBJ2-1 | TRBV4-2 | 15 | few | - | CASSQDHGSHNEQFF | TGTGCCAGCAGCCAAGATCACGGGAGCCACAATGAGCAGTTCTTC
TRBJ2-1 | TRBV30 | 12 | few | - | CAWSQKGNEQFF | TGTGCCTGGAGCCAAAAGGGGAATGAGCAGTTCTTC
TRBJ2-1 | TRBV9 | 14 | few | TRBD2 | CASSVGGVYNEQFF | TGTGCCAGCAGCGTCGGGGGGGTCTACAATGAGCAGTTCTTC
TRBJ2-5 | TRBV7-2 | 13 | few | - | CASSPVIQETQYF | TGTGCCAGCAGCCCCGTAATTCAAGAGACCCAGTACTTC
TRBJ1-6 | TRBV10-3 | 14 | few | TRBD1 | CAISVGQSHSPLHF | TGTGCCATCAGTGTGGGACAGTCCCATTCACCCCTCCACTTT
TRBJ2-3 | TRBV6-6 | 12 | - | - | CASTGDTDTQYF | TGTGCCAGCACAGGGGACACAGATACGCAGTATTTT
TRBJ1-5 | TRBV15 | 13 | few | - | CATAAGEEQPQHF | TGTGCCACCGCCGCGGGGGAGGAGCAGCCCCAGCATTTT
TRBJ2-7 | TRBV18 | 14 | - | TRBD2 | CASSPPAGGGEQYF | TGTGCCAGCTCACCACCGGCGGGAGGGGGCGAGCAGTACTTC
TRBJ2-5 | TRBV6-6 | 14 | few | - | CASSSLGIGETQYF | TGTGCCAGCAGTTCCCTAGGAATCGGGGAGACCCAGTACTTC
TRBJ2-7 | TRBV6-1 | 15 | - | - | CASSTGSLRAYEQYF | TGTGCCAGCAGTACAGGCTCACTCAGGGCCTACGAGCAGTACTTC
TRBJ2-2 | TRBV5-1 | 15 | - | - | CASSSRPRGTGELFF | TGCGCCAGCAGCTCCCGGCCCAGAGGAACCGGGGAGCTGTTTTTT
TRBJ2-5 | TRBV15 | 13 | few | - | CATSRHREETQYF | TGTGCCACCAGCAGGCATCGGGAAGAGACCCAGTACTTC
TRBJ2-1 | TRBV6-5 | 13 | few | - | CASTPGLVNEQFF | TGTGCCAGCACCCCGGGACTCGTTAATGAGCAGTTCTTC